These 9 T cell receptor beta chains were sequenced from one sample in a study of OX40 agonist ivuxolimab in advanced cancers. Library generation was performed with the immunoSEQ multiplex PCR assay. The table comes from immuneACCESS by way of TCRdb, which keeps in-frame sequences with V and J called. Part of the clones is missing from these tables; in studies checked, under half for an unresolved V gene and the rest for unknown reasons. A total of more than 40,000 clones appear in this sample, about nine tenths of them only once. Roughly 7.8% of the sample is held by the ten biggest clonotypes. Material: CD4+ or CD8+ T cells sorted from blood, obtained in a trial of the OX40 agonist ivuxolimab. These receptors all come from an adult with an advanced solid tumor such as melanoma, head and neck, liver or kidney cancer.

The genes are TRBV28 and TRBJ1-3, with unresolved D. The V gene's germline CDR1 is MDHEN and CDR2 SYDVKM. The CDR3 has 15 amino acids. V dropped 6 bases and J dropped 0 bases, with 12 bases sitting between them. The CDR3 DNA is TGTGCCAGCAGCAACGCGTTCCGCTCTGGAAACACCATATATTTT. It codes for CASSNAFRSGNTIYF.

This clone was seen only a few times. The chain combines TRBV6-1 with TRBJ2-7; TRBD2 agrees at 10 bases. The germline CDR1 and CDR2 sequences are MNHNS and SASEGT. This CDR3 is 16 amino acids long. V dropped 4 bases and J dropped 3; count of bases not matched to a gene: 9. CDR3 loop: CASSAPVASGSYEQYF. The CDR3, as DNA: TGTGCCAGCAGTGCCCCGGTTGCTAGCGGGAGCTACGAGCAGTACTTC.

The rearrangement links TRBV7-3 to TRBJ1-1; D gene ambiguous. The CDR3 loop spans 13 amino acids. The ends were cut back, 2 bases at V and 4 bases at J, with 8 bases in the middle. The V gene's germline CDR1 is SGHTA and CDR2 FQGTGA. CDR3 residues: CASSLFEGTEAFF. The CDR3 DNA sequence: TGTGCCAGCAGCTTATTTGAAGGCACTGAAGCTTTCTTT.

This sequence joins TRBV7-2 and TRBJ2-7; 10 bases map to TRBD2. V was pared by 5 bases and J by 8 bases, with 9 bases of the junction left unmatched. The CDR3 length is 14 residues. CDR1 and CDR2 from the germline V gene are SGHTA and FQGNSA. The CDR3 region is CASSLRLAGAQQYF. The DNA of the CDR3 is TGTGCCAGCAGCCTGAGGCTAGCGGGAGCCCAGCAGTACTTC.

This sequence joins TRBV4-2 and TRBJ2-2; 10 bases are shared with TRBD2. The CDR3 totals 16 residues. The V and J ends lost 1 base and 6 bases, in that order; junction bases with no gene match: 5. Germline CDR1 reads LGHNA; CDR2 reads YNFKEQ. The CDR3: CASSQVSGRAPGELFF. The CDR3 nucleotides read TGTGCCAGCAGCCAAGTAAGCGGGAGGGCCCCCGGGGAGCTGTTTTTT.

V usage is TRBV18 and J usage is TRBJ1-3; D not resolved. With 0 bases removed from V and 4 bases from J, the gap between germline ends came to 4 bases. This CDR3 contains 13 residues. Looked up from germline, CDR1 is KGHSH and CDR2 is LQKENI. This chain's CDR3 is CASSPPNGNTIYF. CDR3 nucleotides: TGTGCCAGCTCACCACCGAACGGAAACACCATATATTTT.

The V call is TRBV15, the J call TRBJ1-2, with D tentatively TRBD1 (6 bases). The germline CDR1 and CDR2 sequences are LNHNV and YYDKDF (reference sequence). The CDR3 runs to 16 residues. Trimming pared 2 bases from V and 2 bases from J, leaving 15 bases between. The CDR3 sequence: CATSRSGRGPNYGYTF. The CDR3 DNA sequence: TGTGCCACCAGCAGATCGGGCAGGGGCCCGAACTATGGCTACACCTTC.

This chain connects TRBV27 to TRBJ2-7, with a possible D match to TRBD2 (7 bases). Trimming removed 5 bases from V and 3 bases from J, with 17 bases in between. Germline V gives CDR1 MNHEY, CDR2 SMNVEV (reference sequence). The CDR3 totals 15 residues. CDR3 sequence: CASSPRGGAGYEQYF. CDR3 DNA: TGTGCCAGCAGTCCTAGAGGGGGGGCTGGCTACGAGCAGTACTTC.

This clone was detected only once. V usage is TRBV18 and J usage is TRBJ2-7; D possibly matches TRBD1 or TRBD2 (5 bases each). This CDR3 comprises 13 residues. V was pared by 4 bases and J by 1 base, with 8 bases between. Per germline, CDR1 KGHSH and CDR2 LQKENI. The CDR3 spells CASSRDHSYEQYF. CDR3 DNA sequence: TGTGCCAGCTCACGGGACCATTCCTACGAGCAGTACTTC.